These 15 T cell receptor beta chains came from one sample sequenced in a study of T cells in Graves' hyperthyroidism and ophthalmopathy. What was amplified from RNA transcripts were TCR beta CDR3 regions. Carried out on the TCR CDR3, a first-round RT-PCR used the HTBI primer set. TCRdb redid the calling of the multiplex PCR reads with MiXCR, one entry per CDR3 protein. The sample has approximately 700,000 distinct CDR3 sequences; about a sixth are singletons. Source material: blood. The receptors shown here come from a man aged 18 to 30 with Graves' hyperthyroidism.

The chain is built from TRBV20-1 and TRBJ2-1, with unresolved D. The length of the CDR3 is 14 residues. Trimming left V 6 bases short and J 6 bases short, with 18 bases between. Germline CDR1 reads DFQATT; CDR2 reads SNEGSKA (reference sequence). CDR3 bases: TGCAGTGCGTTTGGAACGCTACAACCCAATGAGCAGTTCTTC. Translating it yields CSAFGTLQPNEQFF.

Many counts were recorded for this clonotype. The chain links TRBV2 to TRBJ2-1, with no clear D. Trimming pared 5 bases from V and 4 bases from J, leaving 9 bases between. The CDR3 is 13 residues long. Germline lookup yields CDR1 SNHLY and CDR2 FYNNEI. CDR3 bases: TGTGCCAGCAGTTCCGGGCCATACAATGAGCAGTTCTTC. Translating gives CASSSGPYNEQFF. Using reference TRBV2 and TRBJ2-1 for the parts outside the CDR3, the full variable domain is EPEVTQTPSHQVTQMGQEVILRCVPISNHLYFYWYRQILGQKVEFLVSFYNNEISEKSEIFDDQFSVERPDGSNFTLKIRSTKLEDSAMYFCASSSGPYNEQFFGPGTRLTVL.

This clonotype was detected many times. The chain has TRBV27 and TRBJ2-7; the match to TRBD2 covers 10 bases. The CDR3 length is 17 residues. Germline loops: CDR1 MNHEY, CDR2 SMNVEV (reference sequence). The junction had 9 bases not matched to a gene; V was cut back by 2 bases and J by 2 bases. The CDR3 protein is CASSLRVLAGDPYEQYF. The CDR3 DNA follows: TGTGCCAGCAGTTTACGGGTCCTAGCGGGAGATCCCTACGAGCAGTACTTC.

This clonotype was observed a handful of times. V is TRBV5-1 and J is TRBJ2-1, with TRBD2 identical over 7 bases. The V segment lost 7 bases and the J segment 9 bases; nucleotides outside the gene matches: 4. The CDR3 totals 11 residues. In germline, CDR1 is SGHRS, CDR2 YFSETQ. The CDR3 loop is CASRRGSEQFF. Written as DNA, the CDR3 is TGCGCCAGCCGCCGCGGGAGTGAGCAGTTCTTC. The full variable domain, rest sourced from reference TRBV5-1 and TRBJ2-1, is KAGVTQTPRYLIKTRGQQVTLSCSPISGHRSVSWYQQTPGQGLQFLFEYFSETQRNKGNFPGRFSGRQFSNSRSEMNVSTLELGDSALYLCASRRGSEQFFGPGTRLTVL.

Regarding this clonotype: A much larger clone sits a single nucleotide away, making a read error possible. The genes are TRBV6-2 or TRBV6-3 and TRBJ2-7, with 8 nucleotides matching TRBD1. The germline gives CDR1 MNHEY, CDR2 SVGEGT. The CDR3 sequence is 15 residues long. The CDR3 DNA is TGTGCCAGCAGCCCTCAGGGGGCCCTCACCTACGGGCAGTACTTC. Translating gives CASSPQGALTYGQYF.

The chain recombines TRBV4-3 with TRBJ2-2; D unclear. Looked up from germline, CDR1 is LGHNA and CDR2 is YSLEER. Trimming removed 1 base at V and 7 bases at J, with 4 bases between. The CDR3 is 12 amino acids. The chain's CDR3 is CASSQGNGELFF. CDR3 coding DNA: TGCGCCAGCAGCCAAGGGAACGGGGAGCTGTTTTTT.

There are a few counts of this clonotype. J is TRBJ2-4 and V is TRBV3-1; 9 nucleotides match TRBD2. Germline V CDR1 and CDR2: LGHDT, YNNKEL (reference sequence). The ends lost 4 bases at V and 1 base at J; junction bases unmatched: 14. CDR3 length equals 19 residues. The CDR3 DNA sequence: TGTGCCAGCAGCCTCTCGAGGGGTGCGGGGGGGATGGCCAAAAACATTCAGTACTTC. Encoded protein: CASSLSRGAGGMAKNIQYF. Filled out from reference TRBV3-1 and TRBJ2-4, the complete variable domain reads DTAVSQTPKYLVTQMGNDKSIKCEQNLGHDTMYWYKQDSKKFLKIMFSYNNKELIINETVPNRFSPKSPDKAHLNLHINSLELGDSAVYFCASSLSRGAGGMAKNIQYFGAGTRLSVL.

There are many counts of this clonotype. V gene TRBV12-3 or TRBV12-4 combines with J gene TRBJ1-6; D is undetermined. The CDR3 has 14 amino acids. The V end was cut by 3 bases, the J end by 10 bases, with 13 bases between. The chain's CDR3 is CASSFPGVESPLHF. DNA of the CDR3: TGTGCCAGCAGTTTCCCCGGGGTAGAATCACCCCTCCACTTT.

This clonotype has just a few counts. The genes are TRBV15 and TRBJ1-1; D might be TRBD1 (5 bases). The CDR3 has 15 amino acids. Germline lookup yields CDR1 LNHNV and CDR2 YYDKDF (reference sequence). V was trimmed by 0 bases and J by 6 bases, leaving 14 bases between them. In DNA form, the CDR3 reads TGTGCCACCAGCAGAGATCTCGGTGGGACCCCTGAAGCTTTCTTT. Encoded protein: CATSRDLGGTPEAFF.

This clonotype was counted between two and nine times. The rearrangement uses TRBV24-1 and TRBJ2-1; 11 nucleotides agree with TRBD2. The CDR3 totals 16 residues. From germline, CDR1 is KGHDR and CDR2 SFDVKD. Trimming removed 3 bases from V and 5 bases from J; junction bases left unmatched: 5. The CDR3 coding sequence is TGTGCCACCAGTGATCCGGGACTAGCGGCCGACAATGAGCAGTTCTTC. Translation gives CATSDPGLAADNEQFF.

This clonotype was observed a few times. The CDR3 reads CASSPGGLAGTHPDTQYF. Written as DNA, the CDR3 is TGTGCCAGTAGTCCCGGTGGGCTAGCGGGGACGCACCCAGATACGCAGTATTTT. The chain couples TRBV19 to TRBJ2-3; 9 bases are shared with TRBD2. The germline gives CDR1 LNHDA, CDR2 SQIVND (reference sequence). This CDR3 is 18 amino acids long. After removal of 5 bases from V and 4 bases from J, the junction contained 16 bases not matched to a gene.

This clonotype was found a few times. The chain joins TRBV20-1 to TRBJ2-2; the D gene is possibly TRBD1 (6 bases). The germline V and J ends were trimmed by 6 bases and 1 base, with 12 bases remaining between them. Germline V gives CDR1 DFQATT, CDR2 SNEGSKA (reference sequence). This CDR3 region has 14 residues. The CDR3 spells CSALGRGNTGELFF. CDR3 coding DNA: TGCAGTGCCCTAGGCAGGGGGAACACCGGGGAGCTGTTTTTT.

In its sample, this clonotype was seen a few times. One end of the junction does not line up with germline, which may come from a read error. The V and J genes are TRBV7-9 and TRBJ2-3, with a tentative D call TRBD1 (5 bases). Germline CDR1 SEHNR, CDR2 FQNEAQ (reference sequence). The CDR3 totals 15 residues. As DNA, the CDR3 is TGTGCCAGCATCTTAAGGACAAGGTCCACAGATACGCAGTATTTT. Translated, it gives CASILRTRSTDTQYF.

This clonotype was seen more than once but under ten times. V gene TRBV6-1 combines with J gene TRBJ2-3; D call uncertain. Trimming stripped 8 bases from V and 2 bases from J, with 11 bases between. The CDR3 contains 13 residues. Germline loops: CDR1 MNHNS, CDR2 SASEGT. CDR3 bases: TGTGCCAGCGGGAAGCTTCCCACAGATACGCAGTATTTT. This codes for CASGKLPTDTQYF.

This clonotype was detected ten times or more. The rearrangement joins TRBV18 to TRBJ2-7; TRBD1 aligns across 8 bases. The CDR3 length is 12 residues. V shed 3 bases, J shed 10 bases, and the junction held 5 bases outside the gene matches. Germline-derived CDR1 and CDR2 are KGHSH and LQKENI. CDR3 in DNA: TGTGCCAGCTCACCGGACAGGGTGCAACAGTACTTC. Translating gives CASSPDRVQQYF.